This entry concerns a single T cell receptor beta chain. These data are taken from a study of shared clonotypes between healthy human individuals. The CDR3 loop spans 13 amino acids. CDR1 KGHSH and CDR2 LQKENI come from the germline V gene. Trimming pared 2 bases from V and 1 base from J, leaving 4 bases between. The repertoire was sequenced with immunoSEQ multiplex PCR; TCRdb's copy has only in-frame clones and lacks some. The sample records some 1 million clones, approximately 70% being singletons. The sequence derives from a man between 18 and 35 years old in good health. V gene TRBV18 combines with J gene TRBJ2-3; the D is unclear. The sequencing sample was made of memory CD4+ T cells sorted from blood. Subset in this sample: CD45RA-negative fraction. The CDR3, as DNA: TGTGCCAGCTCACCAGCGGGCACAGATACGCAGTATTTT. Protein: CASSPAGTDTQYF.